This TCR beta chain was retrieved from a study of CD8+ T cells in alopecia areata. Study-wide context: Treated patients were given 5 to 10 mg oral tofacitinib twice daily.

Study-level results: Scalp and blood samples kept many expanded lesional clones throughout tofacitinib. Elevated clonality characterized lesional scalp relative to normal scalp, particularly in alopecia totalis/universalis. Whether baseline CD8+ expansion is linked to response remains uncertain, given a single nonresponder.

The length of the CDR3 is 15 residues. Germline V lookup: CDR1 MNHEY, CDR2 SMNVEV (reference sequence). V lost 3 bases and J lost 7; bases outside the gene matches: 6. In regard to this clone: The antigen is undetermined.

As for treatment: oral pan-JAK inhibitor, 5-10 mg twice daily. Extracted RNA was reverse transcribed, and the resulting cDNA served as sequencing template. Method: immunoSEQ multiplex PCR; TCRdb's copy keeps in-frame clones and lacks some. This sample has under 200,000 clones, with about 60% found just once. This clonotype was sampled from a human donor with alopecia areata. This chain joins TRBV27 and TRBJ1-6; 7 bases map to TRBD1. Sequencing was performed on CD4+ T cells sorted from blood, taken at week 24, from a patient treated with tofacitinib. CDR3 DNA sequence: TGTGCCAGCAGTTTTGAGACAGGGCGGAATTCACCCCTCCACTTT. It yields the protein CASSFETGRNSPLHF.